This entry lists 9 T cell receptor beta chains sequenced from one sample in a study of T-cell memory formation after mild COVID-19. TCRdb re-called the 5' RACE reads with MiXCR, one entry per CDR3 protein. The table shows about 340,000 distinct CDR3 sequences, with more than 15% occurring only once. The sequencing input was PBMCs or a T cell subset sorted from them (not recorded which). These receptors originate from a man in his late teens or twenties who had mild COVID-19 (a few samples of this study predate the infection). Cell type and time point are not known.

This sequence joins TRBV12-3 or TRBV12-4 and TRBJ1-2; D is undetermined. The CDR3 length is 13 residues. V was shortened by 6 bases and J by 4 bases, with 12 bases between the two germline ends. CDR3 amino acids: CASSSQNFYGYTF. The CDR3 DNA reads as TGTGCCAGCAGCTCCCAGAATTTCTATGGCTACACCTTC.

This clonotype was counted between two and nine times. Germline is not matched at one junction end, which may reflect a read error. The V gene is TRBV29-1, the J gene TRBJ2-7, with 7 bases aligning to TRBD1. Germline assignment: CDR1 SQVTM and CDR2 ANQGSEA. The CDR3 totals 11 residues. The DNA of the CDR3 is TGCAGCGTTGAAGATGGGGACAGCGCCGACTTC. It encodes CSVEDGDSADF.

The chain links TRBV5-6 to TRBJ1-1; TRBD1 might be the D (6 bases). Trimming cost V 3 bases and J 9 bases, with 24 bases left between them. The germline gives CDR1 SGHDT, CDR2 YYEEEE. The CDR3 is made up of 16 amino acids. The CDR3: CASSSLPPDRRVKAFF. CDR3 bases: TGTGCCAGCAGCTCCTTACCCCCGGACAGACGAGTTAAAGCTTTCTTT.

The genes are TRBV20-1 and TRBJ1-1; the D is unclear. There are 14 residues in the CDR3. Germline CDR1 reads DFQATT; CDR2 reads SNEGSKA (reference sequence). V lost 5 bases, J lost 5 bases, and 18 bases lay in between. The chain's CDR3 is CSARAGRAETEAFF. The DNA for the CDR3 is TGCAGTGCTCGAGCGGGCCGGGCAGAGACTGAAGCTTTCTTT.

Only a few counts were recorded for this clonotype. This sequence joins TRBV10-3 and TRBJ2-7; D is possibly TRBD1 or TRBD2 (5 bases each). Germline V CDR1 and CDR2: ENHRY, SYGVKD. CDR3 length equals 14 residues. Trimming shortened V by 6 bases and J by 0 bases, and 12 bases separated the two germline ends. The CDR3 loop is CAISGTASSYEQYV. CDR3 nucleotide sequence: TGTGCCATCAGCGGGACGGCGAGCTCCTACGAGCAGTACGTC.

The sample holds many counts of this clonotype. Here the CDR3 reads CASGSGGYTEAFF. The CDR3 bases are TGCGCCAGCGGCTCCGGGGGGTACACTGAAGCTTTCTTT. V gene TRBV5-1 combines with J gene TRBJ1-1, with a weak D call TRBD1 (5 bases). The CDR3 has 13 residues. CDR1 SGHRS and CDR2 YFSETQ come from the germline V gene. Trimming took off 7 bases at V and 3 bases at J, with 13 bases between the two ends.

This clonotype was detected only a few times. As DNA, the CDR3 is TGTGCCAGCAGCCCTGTTGGGGGCTTCTACGAGCAGTACTTC. Residues: CASSPVGGFYEQYF. The chain joins TRBV7-7 to TRBJ2-7; weak D call: TRBD1 (6 bases). Deletions cut 5 bases from V and 3 bases from J, with 14 bases between. Per germline, CDR1 SSHAT and CDR2 FNYEAQ (reference sequence). This CDR3 region has 14 residues.

Judged by abundance, this clonotype is medium-sized. The J gene is TRBJ2-1, the V gene TRBV11-2; D unclear. V was clipped by 2 bases and J by 3 bases, with 14 bases between them. Germline CDR1 SGHAT, CDR2 FQNNGV. The CDR3 extends over 16 amino acids. The CDR3 spells CASSLLSPEYYNEQFF. For the CDR3, the DNA is TGTGCCAGCAGCTTATTGTCCCCGGAGTACTACAATGAGCAGTTCTTC.

The CDR3, as DNA: TGTGCCAGCAGCCCGGGACAGGGAAACAGTGAAAAACTGTTTTTT. It specifies CASSPGQGNSEKLFF. The V call is TRBV6-6, the J call TRBJ1-4; TRBD1 agrees at 9 bases. Germline CDR1 MNHNY, CDR2 SVGAGI (reference sequence). Germline trimming cut 6 bases from V and 7 bases from J; bases unmatched to any gene: 9. The CDR3 consists of 15 residues.